A selection of T cell receptor beta chains follows, all from one sample in a study of Ad26.COV2.S vaccination and SARS-CoV-2 variants. The assay was immunoSEQ multiplex PCR, and TCRdb's table has in-frame clones only and misses some. The table has some 250,000 clones, roughly 90% seen once. The sample in question was peripheral blood, obtained in a trial of Ad26.COV2.S vaccine versus placebo. The source is a person between 18 and 65 years old who received the Ad26.COV2.S COVID-19 vaccine or a placebo. CDR3s leave out the opening cysteine and the closing phenylalanine or tryptophan. The order of the fields is V gene, CDR3 protein.

TRBV30 AWSKRAGGTEAF
TRBV5-4 ASSWEGAPYNEQF
TRBV5-6 ASSFPYTEAF
TRBV9 ASSVRPSGSGETQY
TRBV27 ASSLSRGLNTEAF
TRBV6-6 ASSYSGGINQPQH
TRBV7-2 ASSPYNSAAEKLF
TRBV6-2/TRBV6-3 ASNPTGPAGNTIY
TRBV25-1 ASSASGGRETQY
TRBV4-2 ASTLDGAGGKTQY
TRBV4-1 ASSQPGQSYEQY
TRBV11-2 ASSLDSKGGRLDGYT
TRBV13 ASSLGGTSDWNEQF
TRBV29-1 SVRGGGSNQPQH
TRBV7-6 ASSLGHFSYEQY
TRBV5-4 ASSPSNYGYT
TRBV11-2 ASSWDPDPGGYT
TRBV5-5 ASSRQAPGSPLH
TRBV10-2 ASSDATGPYEQY
TRBV5-4 ASSLGGTSGTGELF
TRBV10-3 AINKGMGQPQH
TRBV30 AWSVSSGFDEQF
TRBV5-4 ASSRDSPSSYNEQF
TRBV14 ASSLQGAVGTEAF
TRBV14 ASSQGWEKLF
TRBV28 ASIGTGIAGELF
TRBV3-1/TRBV3-2 ASSQASGPYGYT
TRBV7-2 ASSLGAGSNQPQH
TRBV21-1 ASGWSGDSITYEQY
TRBV19 ASSSLGTRGEQF
TRBV7-8 ASMGNTGELF
TRBV7-3 ASSLNAGSGNTIY
TRBV6-5 ASQESNTEAF
TRBV9 ASSAADRVNTEAF
TRBV18 ASSRGTSGTYEQY
TRBV14 ASSQGTGLSSPLH
TRBV28 ASRKTGYPEQY
TRBV28 ASSLLRQGALGYGYT
TRBV21-1 ASSKRSGGGYEQY
TRBV19 ATTETVLGEQY
TRBV6-2/TRBV6-3 ASSYGLTSGSRSLAEQY
TRBV28 ASSPNRGNQPQH
TRBV14 ASSQDLGHLTEAF
TRBV5-4 ASSLALTGDTQY
TRBV18 ASSEYSNQPQH
TRBV7-2 ASSLSQGSGEQY
TRBV5-4 ASSPVGQGGGELF
TRBV6-2/TRBV6-3 ASSYSGQLSYNEQF
TRBV28 ASRPFSSYNSPLH
TRBV7-8 ASSLRGGNIMNTEAF
TRBV4-3 ASSQGEGADTQY
TRBV7-6 ASSLVAGVSYEQY
TRBV6-2/TRBV6-3 ASSYDRGAYEQY